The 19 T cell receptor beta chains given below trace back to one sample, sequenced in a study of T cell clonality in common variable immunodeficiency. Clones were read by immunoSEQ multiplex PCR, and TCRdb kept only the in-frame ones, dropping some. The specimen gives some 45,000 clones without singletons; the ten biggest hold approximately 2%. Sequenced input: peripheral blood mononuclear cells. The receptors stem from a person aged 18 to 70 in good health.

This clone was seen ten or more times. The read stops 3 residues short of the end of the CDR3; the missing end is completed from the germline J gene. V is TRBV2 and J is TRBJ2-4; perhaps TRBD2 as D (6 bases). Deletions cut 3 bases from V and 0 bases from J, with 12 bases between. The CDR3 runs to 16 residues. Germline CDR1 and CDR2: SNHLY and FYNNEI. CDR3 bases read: TGTGCCAGCAGTGATCTTGGGGGACTAGCCAAAAACATT. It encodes CASSDLGGLAKNI. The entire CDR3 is CASSDLGGLAKNIQYF.

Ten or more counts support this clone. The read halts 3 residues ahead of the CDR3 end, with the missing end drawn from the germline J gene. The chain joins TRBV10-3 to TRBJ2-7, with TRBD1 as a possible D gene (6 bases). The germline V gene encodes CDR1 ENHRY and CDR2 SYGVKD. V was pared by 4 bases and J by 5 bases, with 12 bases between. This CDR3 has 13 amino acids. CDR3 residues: CAISVQGSHEQYF. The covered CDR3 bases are TGTGCCATCAGTGTGCAGGGGTCCCACGAG.

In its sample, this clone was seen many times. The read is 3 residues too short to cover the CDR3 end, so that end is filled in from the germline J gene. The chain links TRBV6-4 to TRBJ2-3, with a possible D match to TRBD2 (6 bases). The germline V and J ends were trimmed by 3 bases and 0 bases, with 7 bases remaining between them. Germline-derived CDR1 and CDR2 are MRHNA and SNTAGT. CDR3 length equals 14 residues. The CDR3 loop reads CASSESGSTDTQYF. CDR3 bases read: TGTGCCAGCAGTGAGAGCGGGAGCACAGATACG.

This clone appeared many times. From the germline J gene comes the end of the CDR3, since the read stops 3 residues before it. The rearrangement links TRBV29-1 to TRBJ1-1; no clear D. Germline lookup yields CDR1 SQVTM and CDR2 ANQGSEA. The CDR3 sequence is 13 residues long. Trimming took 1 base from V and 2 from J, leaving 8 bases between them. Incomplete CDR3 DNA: TGCAGCGTTGAAGGGCGGGCAAACACTGAA. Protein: CSVEGRANTE. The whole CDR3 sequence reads CSVEGRANTEAFF.

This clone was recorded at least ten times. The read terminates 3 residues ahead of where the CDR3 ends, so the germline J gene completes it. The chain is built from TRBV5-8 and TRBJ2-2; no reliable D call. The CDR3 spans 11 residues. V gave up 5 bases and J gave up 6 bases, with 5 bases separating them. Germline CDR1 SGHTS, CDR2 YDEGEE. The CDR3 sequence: CASRHAGELFF. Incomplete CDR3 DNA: TGTGCCAGCAGACACGCCGGGGAG.

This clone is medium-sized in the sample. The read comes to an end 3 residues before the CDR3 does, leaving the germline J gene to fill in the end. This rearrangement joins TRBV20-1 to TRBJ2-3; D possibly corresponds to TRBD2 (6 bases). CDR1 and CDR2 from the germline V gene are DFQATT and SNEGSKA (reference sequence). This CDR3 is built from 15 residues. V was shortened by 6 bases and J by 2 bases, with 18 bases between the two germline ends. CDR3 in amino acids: CSATPPAGITDTQYF. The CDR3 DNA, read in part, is TGCAGTGCAACCCCACCTGCGGGGATCACAGATACG.

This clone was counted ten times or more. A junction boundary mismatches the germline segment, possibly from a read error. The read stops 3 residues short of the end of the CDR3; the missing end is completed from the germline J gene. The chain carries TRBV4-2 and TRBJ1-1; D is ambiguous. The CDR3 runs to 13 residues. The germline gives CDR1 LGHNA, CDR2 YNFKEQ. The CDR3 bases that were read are TGCGCCAGCAGCTCAATCGGTAGCACTGAA. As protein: CASSSIGSTE. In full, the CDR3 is CASSSIGSTEAFF.

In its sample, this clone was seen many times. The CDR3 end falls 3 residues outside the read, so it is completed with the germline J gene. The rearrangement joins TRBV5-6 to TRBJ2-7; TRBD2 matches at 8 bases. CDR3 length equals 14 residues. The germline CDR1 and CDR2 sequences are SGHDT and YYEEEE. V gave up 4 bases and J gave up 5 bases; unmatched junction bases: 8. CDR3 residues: CASSTYGGGHEQYF. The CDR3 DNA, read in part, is TGTGCCAGCAGCACTTACGGGGGGGGCCACGAG.

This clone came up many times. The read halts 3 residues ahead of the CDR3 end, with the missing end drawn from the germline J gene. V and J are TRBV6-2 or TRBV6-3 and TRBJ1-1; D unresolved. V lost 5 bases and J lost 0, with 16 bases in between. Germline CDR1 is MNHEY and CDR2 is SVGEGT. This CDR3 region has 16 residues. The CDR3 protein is CASSPLRQEMNTEAFF. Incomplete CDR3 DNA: TGTGCCAGCAGTCCGCTGAGGCAGGAGATGAACACTGAA.

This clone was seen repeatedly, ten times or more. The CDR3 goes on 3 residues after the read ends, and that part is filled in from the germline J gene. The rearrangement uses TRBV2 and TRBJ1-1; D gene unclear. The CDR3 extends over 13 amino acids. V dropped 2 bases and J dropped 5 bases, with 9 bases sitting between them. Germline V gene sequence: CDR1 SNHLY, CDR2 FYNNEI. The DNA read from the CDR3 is TGTGCCAGCAGTGAACCTGCCCAGACTGAA. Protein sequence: CASSEPAQTE. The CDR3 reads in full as CASSEPAQTEAFF.

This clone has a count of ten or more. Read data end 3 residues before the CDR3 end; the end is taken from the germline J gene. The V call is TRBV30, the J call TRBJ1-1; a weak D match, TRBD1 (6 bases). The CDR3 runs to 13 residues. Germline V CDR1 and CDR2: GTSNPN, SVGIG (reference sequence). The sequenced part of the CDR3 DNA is TGTGCCTGGAGTGTACTCGCAGGGGTAGAA. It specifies CAWSVLAGVE. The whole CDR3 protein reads CAWSVLAGVEAFF. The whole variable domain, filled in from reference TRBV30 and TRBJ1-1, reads SQTIHQWPATLVQPVGSPLSLECTVEGTSNPNLYWYRQAAGRGLQLLFYSVGIGQISSEVPQNLSASRPQDRQFILSSKKLLLSDSGFYLCAWSVLAGVEAFFGQGTRLTVV.

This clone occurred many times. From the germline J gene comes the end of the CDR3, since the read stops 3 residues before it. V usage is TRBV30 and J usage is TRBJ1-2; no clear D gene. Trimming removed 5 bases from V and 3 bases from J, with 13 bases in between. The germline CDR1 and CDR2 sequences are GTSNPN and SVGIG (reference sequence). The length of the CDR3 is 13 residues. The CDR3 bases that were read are TGTGCCTGGTCAGGTCAGTTTGACTATGGC. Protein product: CAWSGQFDYG. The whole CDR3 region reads CAWSGQFDYGYTF.

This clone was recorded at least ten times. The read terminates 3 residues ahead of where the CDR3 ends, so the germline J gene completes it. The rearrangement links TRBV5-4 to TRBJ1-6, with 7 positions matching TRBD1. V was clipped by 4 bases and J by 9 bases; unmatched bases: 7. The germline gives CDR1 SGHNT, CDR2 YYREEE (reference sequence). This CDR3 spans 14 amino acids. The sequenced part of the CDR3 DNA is TGTGCCAGCAGCCCTGACAGGGCGGGTTCACCC. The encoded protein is CASSPDRAGSP. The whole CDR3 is CASSPDRAGSPLHF.

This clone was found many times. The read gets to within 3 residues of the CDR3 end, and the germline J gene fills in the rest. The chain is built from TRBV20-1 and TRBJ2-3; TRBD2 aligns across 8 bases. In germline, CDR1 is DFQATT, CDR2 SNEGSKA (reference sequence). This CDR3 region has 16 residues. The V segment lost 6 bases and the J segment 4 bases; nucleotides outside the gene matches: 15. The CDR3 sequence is CSARESTGGPSDTQYF. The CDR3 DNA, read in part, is TGCAGTGCCAGGGAGTCTACGGGGGGGCCATCAGATACG.

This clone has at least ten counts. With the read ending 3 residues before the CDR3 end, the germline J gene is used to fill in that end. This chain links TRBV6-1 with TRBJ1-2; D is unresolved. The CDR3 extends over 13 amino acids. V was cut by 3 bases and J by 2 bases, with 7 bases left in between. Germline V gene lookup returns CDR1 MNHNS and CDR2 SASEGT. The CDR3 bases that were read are TGTGCCAGCAGTGACGGTCAAAACTATGGC. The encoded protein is CASSDGQNYG. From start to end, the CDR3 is CASSDGQNYGYTF.

CDR3 DNA (partial): TGCGCCAGCAGCGTTGGGGGTAGCGGGAGTATGACG. Encoded protein: CASSVGGSGSMT. The full CDR3 reads CASSVGGSGSMTQYF. The V call is TRBV5-1, the J call TRBJ2-3; 9 nucleotides match TRBD2. The CDR3 goes on 3 residues after the read ends, and that part is filled in from the germline J gene. Germline values: CDR1 SGHRS, CDR2 YFSETQ. The CDR3 extends over 15 amino acids.

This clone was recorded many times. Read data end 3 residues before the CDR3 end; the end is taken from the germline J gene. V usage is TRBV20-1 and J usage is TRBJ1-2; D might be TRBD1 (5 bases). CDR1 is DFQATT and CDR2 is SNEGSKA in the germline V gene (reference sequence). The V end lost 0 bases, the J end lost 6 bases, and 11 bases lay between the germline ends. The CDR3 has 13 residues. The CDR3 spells CSARDGQGNGYTF. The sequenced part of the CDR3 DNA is TGCAGTGCTAGAGATGGGCAGGGCAATGGC.

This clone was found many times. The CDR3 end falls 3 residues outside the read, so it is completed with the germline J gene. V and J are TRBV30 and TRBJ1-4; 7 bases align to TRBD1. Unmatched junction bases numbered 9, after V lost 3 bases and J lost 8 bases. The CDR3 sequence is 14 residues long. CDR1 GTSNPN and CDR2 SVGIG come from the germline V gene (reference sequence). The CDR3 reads CAWRTGDKSEKLFF. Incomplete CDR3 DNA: TGTGCCTGGAGAACAGGGGACAAAAGCGAAAAA.

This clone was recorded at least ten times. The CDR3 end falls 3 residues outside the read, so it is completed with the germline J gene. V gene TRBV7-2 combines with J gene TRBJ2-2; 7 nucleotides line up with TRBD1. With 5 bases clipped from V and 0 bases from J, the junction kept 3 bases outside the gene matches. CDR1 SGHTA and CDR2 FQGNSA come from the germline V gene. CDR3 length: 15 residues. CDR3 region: CASSLGQPNTGELFF. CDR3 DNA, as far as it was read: TGTGCCAGCAGCCTGGGACAGCCGAACACCGGGGAG.